One and the same sample provided the 32 T cell receptor beta chains below, sequenced in a study of PD-1 blockade in classical Hodgkin lymphoma. Using immunoSEQ multiplex PCR, the repertoire was profiled, and TCRdb retains in-frame clones only, with some absent. The sample carries 20,000 or so clones, roughly 73% recorded once. There was relapse after autologous stem cell transplantation in every patient, and there was variation in brentuximab vedotin exposure. The source was peripheral blood mononuclear cells (PBMCs), collected before the second cycle of nivolumab. The receptors here all came from a human donor with classical Hodgkin lymphoma.

The genes are TRBV9 and TRBJ2-3; 9 positions match TRBD2. The CDR3 covers 18 residues. In germline, CDR1 is SGDLS, CDR2 YYNGEE. V trimming: 4 bases; J trimming: 2 bases; junction bases outside the gene matches: 14. DNA of the CDR3: TGTGCCAGCAGCCCCGGGGCGGGAGGGCTGATAACCACAGATACGCAGTATTTT. Residues: CASSPGAGGLITTDTQYF.

This clone was seen just once. CDR3: CASRRGYEQYF. In DNA form, the CDR3 reads TGTGCCAGCAGAAGAGGTTACGAGCAGTACTTC. This sequence joins TRBV6-5 and TRBJ2-7, with no clear D. Looked up from germline, CDR1 is MNHEY and CDR2 is SVGAGI. This CDR3 spans 11 amino acids. The ends were cut back, 6 bases at V and 4 bases at J, with 7 bases in the middle.

This clone appeared a few times. The DNA of the CDR3 is TGTGCCAGTAGTATTTGGTCAGCGAAAAACATTCAGTACTTC. Its translation is CASSIWSAKNIQYF. V and J are TRBV19 and TRBJ2-4, with D uncertain. V lost 3 bases to trimming and J lost 4 bases, with 10 bases between them. CDR1 LNHDA and CDR2 SQIVND come from the germline V gene (reference sequence). The CDR3 consists of 14 residues.

The CDR3 reads CASSLEGTNYGYTF. As DNA, the CDR3 is TGTGCCAGCAGCTTGGAGGGTACTAACTATGGCTACACCTTC. The V call is TRBV5-5, the J call TRBJ1-2; D not certain. The CDR3 spans 14 residues. V lost 0 bases and J lost 0, with 6 bases in between. Germline V CDR1 and CDR2: SGHKS, YYEKEE (reference sequence).

The rearrangement joins TRBV29-1 to TRBJ2-3, with 7 bases identical to TRBD2. After removal of 3 bases from V and 1 base from J, the junction contained 4 bases not matched to a gene. Germline values: CDR1 SQVTM, CDR2 ANQGSEA. This CDR3 contains 14 residues. The CDR3 protein is CSVEAGDRTDTQYF. Written as DNA, the CDR3 is TGCAGCGTTGAGGCGGGGGACCGCACAGATACGCAGTATTTT.

The rearrangement links TRBV5-1 to TRBJ1-2; D gene ambiguous. Germline V CDR1 and CDR2: SGHRS, YFSETQ. The germline V and J ends were trimmed by 3 bases and 1 base, with 10 bases remaining between them. The CDR3 is made up of 14 amino acids. The CDR3 bases are TGCGCCAGCAGCTCCGACGGGAATAACTATGGCTACACCTTC. It codes for CASSSDGNNYGYTF.

This clone has a handful of counts. Mismatch with germline at one junction end may stem from a read error. The chain links TRBV27 to TRBJ2-1; maybe TRBD2 (6 bases). The CDR3 contains 14 residues. The germline gives CDR1 MNHEY, CDR2 SMNVEV (reference sequence). The CDR3 DNA sequence: TGTGCCAGCAGTCCCGGTGCGGGATACACTGAGCAGTTCTTC. Translating gives CASSPGAGYTEQFF.

This clone was detected only a few times. J is TRBJ1-2 and V is TRBV13; D uncertain. The CDR3 spans 13 residues. Germline V CDR1 and CDR2: PRHDT, FYEKMQ (reference sequence). Trimming took 4 bases from V and 0 from J, leaving 6 bases between them. CDR3 coding DNA: TGTGCCAGCAGCTCTCACACTAACTATGGCTACACCTTC. Protein product: CASSSHTNYGYTF.

The chain employs TRBV19 and TRBJ1-1, with 8 bases matching TRBD1. The V gene end was trimmed by 3 bases and the J gene end by 4 bases; junction bases not matched to a gene: 4. Germline V gene lookup returns CDR1 LNHDA and CDR2 SQIVND (reference sequence). CDR3 size: 14 residues. CDR3 protein: CASSIRQGFTEAFF. CDR3 coding DNA: TGTGCCAGTAGTATTAGACAGGGGTTCACTGAAGCTTTCTTT.

The chain joins TRBV27 to TRBJ2-6; D is ambiguous. This CDR3 is built from 17 residues. The germline V and J ends were trimmed by 0 bases and 0 bases, with 9 bases remaining between them. Germline CDR1 and CDR2: MNHEY and SMNVEV (reference sequence). The CDR3 here is CASSLSGDSSGANVLTF. CDR3 DNA sequence: TGTGCCAGCAGTTTATCGGGTGATAGCTCTGGGGCCAACGTCCTGACTTTC. Drawing the rest from reference TRBV27 and TRBJ2-6, the complete variable domain is EAQVTQNPRYLITVTGKKLTVTCSQNMNHEYMSWYRQDPGLGLRQIYYSMNVEVTDKGDVPEGYKVSRKEKRNFPLILESPSPNQTSLYFCASSLSGDSSGANVLTFGAGSRLTVL.

This chain's CDR3 is CASSLNAGQGYGYTF. The DNA for the CDR3 is TGCGCCAGCAGCTTGAACGCCGGTCAGGGGTATGGCTACACCTTC. The chain links TRBV5-1 to TRBJ1-2; tentative D call: TRBD1 (6 bases). The ends were cut back, 1 base at V and 5 bases at J, with 15 bases in the middle. Germline V gene sequence: CDR1 SGHRS, CDR2 YFSETQ. The CDR3 loop spans 15 amino acids.

The genes are TRBV18 and TRBJ2-5; perhaps TRBD2 as D (6 bases). Trimming removed 4 bases at V and 5 bases at J, with 17 bases between. Per the germline V gene, CDR1 is KGHSH and CDR2 is LQKENI. The CDR3 sequence is 15 residues long. CDR3 in amino acids: CASSRRTTQIETQYF. As DNA, the CDR3 is TGTGCCAGCTCACGGCGGACTACCCAAATTGAGACCCAGTACTTC.

The genes are TRBV18 and TRBJ2-7; 7 bases map to TRBD2. The CDR3 length is 15 residues. V was clipped by 3 bases and J by 0 bases; unmatched bases: 5. Germline CDR1 KGHSH, CDR2 LQKENI. In nucleotides, the CDR3 is TGTGCCAGCTCACCGACCCTAGCGGACTCCTACGAGCAGTACTTC. This gives the protein CASSPTLADSYEQYF.

This clone was counted a single time. The chain is built from TRBV7-7 and TRBJ2-7; 10 bases agree with TRBD2. Trimming at V came to 3 bases and at J to 3 bases, leaving 20 bases not matched to a gene. The CDR3 spans 20 residues. Germline V lookup: CDR1 SSHAT, CDR2 FNYEAQ (reference sequence). The CDR3 bases are TGTGCCAGCAGCTTCCGTCCCGGTTCTTCCCGGACTAGCGGATACTACGAGCAGTACTTC. It is translated as CASSFRPGSSRTSGYYEQYF. Using reference TRBV7-7 and TRBJ2-7 for the parts outside the CDR3, the full variable domain is GAGVSQSPRYKVTKRGQDVTLRCDPISSHATLYWYQQALGQGPEFLTYFNYEAQPDKSGLPSDRFSAERPEGSISTLTIQRTEQRDSAMYRCASSFRPGSSRTSGYYEQYFGPGTRLTVT.

The rearrangement uses TRBV2 and TRBJ1-1, with no clear D. The CDR3 extends over 12 amino acids. The V and J ends lost 4 bases and 6 bases respectively, with 9 bases between them. Per the germline V gene, CDR1 is SNHLY and CDR2 is FYNNEI. CDR3 in amino acids: CASSVDGPEAFF. In DNA form, the CDR3 reads TGTGCCAGCAGTGTGGACGGACCTGAAGCTTTCTTT.

V usage is TRBV7-6 and J usage is TRBJ2-1; D gene uncertain. This CDR3 is 14 amino acids long. Germline values: CDR1 SGHVS, CDR2 FNYEAQ. V lost 1 base to trimming and J lost 5 bases, with 9 bases between them. The CDR3 DNA is TGTGCCAGCAGCTTAGAGGCCGACAACAATGAGCAGTTCTTC. This encodes CASSLEADNNEQFF.

The V and J genes are TRBV4-1 and TRBJ1-3; 7 bases line up with TRBD1. The J segment lost 0 bases and the V segment lost 0 bases, leaving 8 bases of the junction unmatched. The CDR3 is 18 amino acids. From germline, CDR1 is MGHRA and CDR2 YSYEKL. The CDR3 loop reads CASSQEGPGQPSGNTIYF. The CDR3 bases are TGCGCCAGCAGCCAAGAAGGACCGGGACAGCCCTCTGGAAACACCATATATTTT.

This clone was seen more than once but under ten times. The chain recombines TRBV4-1 with TRBJ1-5, with D perhaps matching TRBD1 (5 bases). Germline CDR1 is MGHRA and CDR2 is YSYEKL. V was trimmed by 1 base and J by 6 bases, leaving 19 bases between them. The CDR3 loop spans 17 amino acids. CDR3 in amino acids: CASSQVGGRERGQPQHF. CDR3 in DNA: TGCGCCAGCAGCCAAGTTGGCGGCAGGGAAAGAGGTCAGCCCCAGCATTTT.

The table lists this clone with a count of one. This chain links TRBV18 with TRBJ2-2, with 9 bases fitting TRBD1. Trimming at V came to 6 bases and at J to 4 bases, leaving 6 bases not matched to a gene. Germline lookup yields CDR1 KGHSH and CDR2 LQKENI. This CDR3 has 15 residues. CDR3 residues: CASSIQGASTGELFF. In DNA form, the CDR3 reads TGTGCCAGCTCGATACAGGGGGCGAGCACCGGGGAGCTGTTTTTT.

The DNA of the CDR3 is TGTGCCACCGTGGACACCGGGACACTTAACTATGGCTACACCTTC. This codes for CATVDTGTLNYGYTF. This chain links TRBV10-3 with TRBJ1-2; D is perhaps TRBD1 (6 bases). Germline lookup yields CDR1 ENHRY and CDR2 SYGVKD. The V and J ends lost 10 bases and 1 base respectively, with 19 bases between them. The CDR3 is 15 amino acids.

This clone showed up just a few times. This rearrangement joins TRBV7-8 to TRBJ2-7; 8 nucleotides line up with TRBD2. Trimming removed 5 bases from V and 4 bases from J; junction bases left unmatched: 7. The length of the CDR3 is 14 residues. CDR1 is SGHVS, CDR2 FQNEAQ, per germline. CDR3 amino acids: CASSQAGERYEQYF. The CDR3 DNA follows: TGTGCCAGCAGCCAAGCGGGAGAAAGATACGAGCAGTACTTC.

On this clone itself: At one end the junction does not follow the germline gene, possibly because of a read error. The V gene is TRBV6-1, the J gene TRBJ2-7; D unclear. CDR3 length: 15 amino acids. Germline values: CDR1 MNHNS, CDR2 SASEGT. The CDR3 coding sequence is TGTGCCATCAGTGAGTCTTTAGATTTTAGTGGCGAGCAGTACTTC. This codes for CAISESLDFSGEQYF.

The V and J genes are TRBV29-1 and TRBJ2-2, with 8 bases aligning to TRBD1. Germline V gene lookup returns CDR1 SQVTM and CDR2 ANQGSEA. The J segment lost 1 base and the V segment lost 4 bases, leaving 2 bases of the junction unmatched. This CDR3 is built from 14 residues. The CDR3 DNA follows: TGCAGCGTTGGGGACAGGTGGAACACCGGGGAGCTGTTTTTT. It yields the protein CSVGDRWNTGELFF.

This clone was recorded only once. The rearrangement joins TRBV19 to TRBJ2-7; 7 nucleotides line up with TRBD1. V lost 3 bases and J lost 5; bases outside the gene matches: 4. The CDR3 totals 13 residues. CDR1 and CDR2 (germline): LNHDA, SQIVND (reference sequence). CDR3 in amino acids: CASSIKGADEQYF. Here the CDR3 DNA reads TGTGCCAGTAGTATTAAGGGGGCCGACGAGCAGTACTTC.

The J gene is TRBJ1-1, the V gene TRBV11-2; D gene uncertain. CDR1 is SGHAT and CDR2 is FQNNGV in the germline V gene. This CDR3 has 13 amino acids. Trimming removed 3 bases at V and 5 bases at J, with 10 bases between. CDR3 in amino acids: CASSFQTGTEAFF. CDR3 nucleotide sequence: TGTGCCAGCAGCTTTCAAACCGGTACTGAAGCTTTCTTT. The variable domain in full, completed from reference TRBV11-2 and TRBJ1-1, reads EAGVAQSPRYKIIEKRQSVAFWCNPISGHATLYWYQQILGQGPKLLIQFQNNGVVDDSQLPKDRFSAERLKGVDSTLKIQPAKLEDSAVYLCASSFQTGTEAFFGQGTRLTVV.

This clone turned up a few times. V gene TRBV7-8 combines with J gene TRBJ1-1; 7 nucleotides align to TRBD1. The germline CDR1 and CDR2 sequences are SGHVS and FQNEAQ. The CDR3 spans 14 residues. Trimming at V came to 4 bases and at J to 4 bases, leaving 6 bases not matched to a gene. CDR3 sequence reads: CASSYPAGGTEAFF. The CDR3 bases are TGTGCCAGCAGCTACCCAGCAGGGGGCACTGAAGCTTTCTTT.

This rearrangement joins TRBV2 to TRBJ2-7; tentatively, D is TRBD1 (6 bases). V was cut by 7 bases and J by 4 bases, with 14 bases left in between. The CDR3 covers 13 residues. Germline values: CDR1 SNHLY, CDR2 FYNNEI. The CDR3 here is CASTLPDSYEQYF. CDR3 bases: TGTGCCAGCACCCTCCCGGACAGTTACGAGCAGTACTTC. Complete variable domain (other parts from reference TRBV2 and TRBJ2-7): EPEVTQTPSHQVTQMGQEVILRCVPISNHLYFYWYRQILGQKVEFLVSFYNNEISEKSEIFDDQFSVERPDGSNFTLKIRSTKLEDSAMYFCASTLPDSYEQYFGPGTRLTVT.

The rearrangement joins TRBV4-1 to TRBJ2-7; D call uncertain. Trimming removed 0 bases at V and 7 bases at J, with 19 bases between. Germline V gene data show CDR1 as MGHRA and CDR2 as YSYEKL. There are 16 residues in the CDR3. The CDR3 nucleotides read TGCGCCAGCAGCCAAGATTTTACCCGAACTCCTGGGGAGCAGTACTTC. Protein product: CASSQDFTRTPGEQYF.

The chain joins TRBV5-6 to TRBJ1-1; D is uncertain. Germline loops: CDR1 SGHDT, CDR2 YYEEEE. The germline V and J ends were trimmed by 2 bases and 5 bases, with 7 bases remaining between them. This CDR3 spans 12 amino acids. The CDR3 spells CASSFTVTEAFF. The CDR3 region has the DNA TGTGCCAGCAGCTTCACAGTTACTGAAGCTTTCTTT.

The chain uses TRBV10-1 and TRBJ2-3; perhaps TRBD2 as D (6 bases). CDR1 is WNHNN, CDR2 SYGVQD, per germline (reference sequence). Trimming pared 7 bases from V and 4 bases from J, leaving 21 bases between. This CDR3 has 16 amino acids. CDR3 sequence: CASTPPRSAGPDTQYF. The CDR3, as DNA: TGCGCCAGCACTCCCCCCCGCAGTGCGGGGCCAGATACGCAGTATTTT.

The chain links TRBV27 to TRBJ1-6; a possible D gene is TRBD1 (5 bases). Looked up from germline, CDR1 is MNHEY and CDR2 is SMNVEV (reference sequence). This CDR3 is built from 17 residues. V lost 5 bases, J lost 0 bases, and 14 bases lay in between. CDR3 nucleotides: TGTGCCAGCAGTCCCCGGGGCGCGAGCTCCTATAATTCACCCCTCCACTTT. Translation: CASSPRGASSYNSPLHF.

The chain has TRBV2 and TRBJ2-2; 7 positions agree with TRBD2. The V gene end was trimmed by 8 bases and the J gene end by 5 bases; junction bases not matched to a gene: 5. Per the germline V gene, CDR1 is SNHLY and CDR2 is FYNNEI. This CDR3 has 13 residues. The CDR3 reads CASSGLQTGELFF. The CDR3 region has the DNA TGTGCCAGCTCGGGACTACAAACCGGGGAGCTGTTTTTT.